The sequence of this T cell receptor (beta chain) was determined in a study of somatic mutations in cytotoxic T cells in rheumatoid arthritis. Study-wide background: Certain T-cell populations stained with V beta antibodies were FACS-sorted to nearly 100% purity, and V beta1+ cells were TCRB-sequenced.

As to this clone: The antigen is unknown.

Original data processing: After comparison against published virus-specific TCRB sequences, only a few of the patient CD8+ clones larger than 1% turned out to match them. The protocol was immunoSEQ multiplex PCR, while the TCRdb copy is restricted to in-frame clones and leaves out a portion. V, J and clone size are taken as reported in that table, and D and trimming were inferred from the DNA itself. The table has roughly 16,000 clones, 82% seen once; the top ten hold about a sixth. Germline V gene lookup returns CDR1 MRHNA and CDR2 SNTAGT. The ends were cut back, 2 bases at V and 6 bases at J, with 8 bases in the middle. This CDR3 region has 12 residues. Regarding the study as a whole: Slight underrepresentation of TRBV07 in rheumatoid arthritis patients was not adjusted for multiple comparisons. In about an eighth of the roughly 60 patients, the largest CD8+ clone exceeded 20% of CD8+ cells.

The origin of this receptor is a woman in her forties or fifties with rheumatoid arthritis. The sequenced sample consisted of CD8+ T cells sorted from blood. The V and J genes are TRBV6-4 and TRBJ2-7; no clear D. CDR3: CASSDPSVEQYF. For the CDR3, the DNA is TGTGCCAGCAGTGACCCGAGCGTCGAGCAGTACTTC.